The 21 T cell receptor beta chains below come from one sample, sequenced in a study of monozygotic twins with inflammatory bowel disease. Following a re-call of the 5' RACE reads, TCRdb has one entry per CDR3 protein and lacks DNA. The table lists under 150,000 distinct CDR3 sequences. The material sequenced was blood. The origin of the receptors is a human donor with ulcerative colitis or Crohn's disease, or a healthy co-twin of an affected twin (not recorded which).

This chain links TRBV7-2 with TRBJ1-1; TCRdb outputs TRBD1, but without DNA this stays unchecked. The CDR3 contains 15 residues. Germline loops: CDR1 SGHTA, CDR2 FQGNSA. CDR3 sequence: CASSFTGAMNTEAFF.

The chain's CDR3 is CASSILASGDPDTQYF. The rearrangement uses TRBV19 and TRBJ2-3; TCRdb outputs TRBD2, but without DNA this stays unchecked. Looked up from germline, CDR1 is LNHDA and CDR2 is SQIVND (reference sequence). CDR3 length: 16 residues.

The rearrangement uses TRBV6-5 and TRBJ1-4. The CDR3 spans 15 residues. CDR1 and CDR2 from the germline V gene are MNHEY and SVGAGI. The CDR3 spells CASSYGPLGNEKLFF.

The chain is built from TRBV20-1 and TRBJ2-1; TCRdb picks TRBD1, but there is no DNA to check that call. The germline V gene has CDR1 DFQATT and CDR2 SNEGSKA (reference sequence). The CDR3 consists of 16 residues. The CDR3 is CSASRSRGGAYNEQFF.

The V call is TRBV19, the J call TRBJ2-5; lacking DNA, the TRBD1 call made by TCRdb goes unchecked. Germline CDR1 is LNHDA and CDR2 is SQIVND (reference sequence). The CDR3 sequence is 15 residues long. The CDR3 loop reads CASSNPGGRQETQYF. The full variable domain, in which reference TRBV19 and TRBJ2-5 provide the parts outside the CDR3, is DGGITQSPKYLFRKEGQNVTLSCEQNLNHDAMYWYRQDPGQGLRLIYYSQIVNDFQKGDIAEGYSVSREKKESFPLTVTSAQKNPTAFYLCASSNPGGRQETQYFGPGTRLLVL.

This chain uses TRBV14 with TRBJ1-1; TCRdb selects TRBD1, and the lack of DNA leaves this call unchecked. Germline CDR1 is SGHDN and CDR2 is FVKESK. There are 15 residues in the CDR3. The CDR3 sequence: CASSEGPGLNTEAFF.

This chain links TRBV20-1 with TRBJ2-3. The length of the CDR3 is 12 residues. Looked up from germline, CDR1 is DFQATT and CDR2 is SNEGSKA (reference sequence). CDR3 amino acids: CSARDRTDTQYF.

The CDR3 sequence is CASSLVAGAGLTDTQYF. The gene calls are TRBV5-1 and TRBJ2-3; the D call of TRBD2 rests on TCRdb alone, since no DNA is present to check it. This CDR3 has 17 amino acids. Germline values: CDR1 SGHRS, CDR2 YFSETQ. The variable domain in full, with the rest retrieved from reference TRBV5-1 and TRBJ2-3, is KAGVTQTPRYLIKTRGQQVTLSCSPISGHRSVSWYQQTPGQGLQFLFEYFSETQRNKGNFPGRFSGRQFSNSRSEMNVSTLELGDSALYLCASSLVAGAGLTDTQYFGPGTRLTVL.

This chain links TRBV4-1 with TRBJ2-3; the TCRdb call, TRBD2, lacks DNA for checking. The CDR3 contains 20 residues. Germline V CDR1 and CDR2: MGHRA, YSYEKL. CDR3 sequence reads: CASSRRNLVPSPTSTDTQYF.

The gene calls are TRBV5-6 and TRBJ1-2; TCRdb indicates TRBD1, and absent DNA this call remains unverified. The germline V gene encodes CDR1 SGHDT and CDR2 YYEEEE. The length of the CDR3 is 11 residues. CDR3 region: CASSFAGTYTF.

The chain couples TRBV5-1 to TRBJ2-7. Germline V gene data show CDR1 as SGHRS and CDR2 as YFSETQ. The CDR3 has 14 residues. CDR3 loop: CASSLSVTSYEQYF. Full variable domain (outside the CDR3, taken from reference TRBV5-1 and TRBJ2-7): KAGVTQTPRYLIKTRGQQVTLSCSPISGHRSVSWYQQTPGQGLQFLFEYFSETQRNKGNFPGRFSGRQFSNSRSEMNVSTLELGDSALYLCASSLSVTSYEQYFGPGTRLTVT.

J is TRBJ1-1 and V is TRBV20-1; TCRdb names TRBD1, which stays unverified in the absence of DNA. The CDR3 extends over 12 amino acids. Germline-derived CDR1 and CDR2 are DFQATT and SNEGSKA (reference sequence). This CDR3 is CSAKQGSTEAFF.

CDR3 loop: CASSFGRLAGGFSYNKQFF. This chain links TRBV13 with TRBJ2-1; the TCRdb D gene call, TRBD2, has no DNA to confirm it. In germline, CDR1 is PRHDT, CDR2 FYEKMQ (reference sequence). This CDR3 is built from 19 residues.

The chain joins TRBV5-6 to TRBJ1-2. The V gene's germline CDR1 is SGHDT and CDR2 YYEEEE. There are 13 residues in the CDR3. The CDR3: CASSEESPQGYTF.

The J gene is TRBJ2-7, the V gene TRBV24-1; without DNA, the TCRdb call of TRBD1 cannot be checked. This CDR3 has 15 amino acids. From germline, CDR1 is KGHDR and CDR2 SFDVKD. CDR3 residues: CATSESGTGAAEQYF.

The V gene is TRBV14, the J gene TRBJ2-3; TCRdb's D gene call, TRBD2, goes unchecked for lack of DNA. This CDR3 contains 15 residues. Germline V gene sequence: CDR1 SGHDN, CDR2 FVKESK. The CDR3 reads CASSQWRGNTDTQYF.

The chain carries TRBV12-3 or TRBV12-4 and TRBJ2-7; TCRdb selects TRBD2, and the lack of DNA leaves this call unchecked. This CDR3 contains 13 residues. CDR3 residues: CAISPTAPYEQYF.

The chain carries TRBV11-2 and TRBJ1-5. The CDR3 consists of 13 residues. The germline V gene encodes CDR1 SGHAT and CDR2 FQNNGV. This chain's CDR3 is CASSPASNQPQHF. Together with reference TRBV11-2 and TRBJ1-5, the CDR3 gives the full variable domain: EAGVAQSPRYKIIEKRQSVAFWCNPISGHATLYWYQQILGQGPKLLIQFQNNGVVDDSQLPKDRFSAERLKGVDSTLKIQPAKLEDSAVYLCASSPASNQPQHFGDGTRLSIL.

The rearrangement joins TRBV27 to TRBJ2-5; TCRdb names TRBD2, which stays unverified in the absence of DNA. This CDR3 comprises 15 residues. Per germline, CDR1 MNHEY and CDR2 SMNVEV (reference sequence). The CDR3 loop reads CASRKDYRIFETQYF.

The gene calls are TRBV24-1 and TRBJ1-1; TCRdb's D call, TRBD1, is unchecked because there is no DNA. The CDR3 is 13 amino acids. Looked up from germline, CDR1 is KGHDR and CDR2 is SFDVKD. CDR3 protein: CATRDTMNTEAFF.

The chain combines TRBV30 with TRBJ2-7. The CDR3 is 12 residues long. Per the germline V gene, CDR1 is GTSNPN and CDR2 is SVGIG (reference sequence). The CDR3: CAWSGIFYEQYF.